This T cell receptor (beta chain) was captured in a study of blood T cell repertoires in COVID-19. J was trimmed by 6 bases and V by 6 bases; bases with no gene match: 13. The CDR3 runs 16 residues. The germline CDR1 and CDR2 sequences are MDHEN and SYDVKM. In the original workflow: Amplifying reference gene primers gave estimates of nucleated cell counts. The assay was immunoSEQ multiplex PCR, and TCRdb's table has in-frame clones only and misses some. That table gives V, J and clone size, and the DNA gave D and trimming. The data show about 55,000 clones, 70% to 90% seen once. The sample was peripheral blood. This sequence joins TRBV28 and TRBJ2-2; 7 bases fit TRBD1. This TCR came from a human donor in a cohort sampled during active COVID-19. The CDR3 nucleotides are TGTGCCAGCAGACCCCCGGGACAGCTCCTCGCCGGGGAGCTGTTTTTT. Its translation is CASRPPGQLLAGELFF.